The next 3 T cell receptor beta chains were all read from a single sample in a study of response to subunit inactivated influenza vaccine (dated by TCRdb to the late 2010s). To prepare the library, RT-PCR was applied. The instrument was an Illumina HiSeq 2500. The public reads were run again by TCRdb, first through fastp at Q25 and then through MiXCR, and only productive beta chains were kept. Entries are consolidated by CDR3 protein sequence, retaining the most common genes and DNA. The table for this sample lists hundreds of thousands of distinct CDR3 sequences; 12% of them were counted only once. The ten largest clonotypes hold around 9.6% of the sample. The sequences come from PBMCs from blood, collected on the day of vaccination. These receptors originate from a man aged 45-65 years who received an inactivated influenza vaccine. Donor details come from another sample of the same person, matched by shared clones.

The V gene is TRBV11-1, the J gene TRBJ2-5; 7 bases align to TRBD1. J gave up 4 bases and V 6 bases, and 8 bases lay outside the gene matches. CDR1 SGHAT and CDR2 FQDESV come from the germline V gene (reference sequence). The CDR3 is made up of 14 amino acids. Here the CDR3 reads CASSLRQGRETQYF. The CDR3 DNA is TGTGCCAGCAGTTTAAGACAGGGCCGAGAGACCCAGTACTTC.

This clonotype was seen more than once but under ten times. J is TRBJ2-7 and V is TRBV6-2 or TRBV6-3; the D gene is possibly TRBD2 (5 bases). CDR1 MNHEY and CDR2 SVGEGT come from the germline V gene. The CDR3 runs 13 residues. V was cut by 7 bases and J by 3 bases, with 13 bases left in between. As DNA, the CDR3 is TGTGCCAGCAAAACCGGGATCCTCTACGAGCAGTACTTC. It encodes CASKTGILYEQYF.

A note on this clonotype: One end of the junction varies from germline; a read error may be responsible. The J gene is TRBJ2-3, the V gene TRBV7-2, with 8 positions matching TRBD2. Per the germline V gene, CDR1 is SGHTA and CDR2 is FQGNSA. The CDR3 has 13 amino acids. CDR3 DNA sequence: TGTGCCAGCAGCCCGAGCCTAGCGGGCACCCGTTCTTTT. It translates to CASSPSLAGTRSF.